A single sample gave rise to the 32 T cell receptor beta chains below, sequenced in a study of T cell repertoires in cytomegalovirus infection. Antigens of these TCRs are unknown. TCRdb itself ran the reads through MiXCR, one entry per CDR3 protein. Seen here are approximately 910,000 distinct CDR3 sequences, less than 35% observed once, and the top ten hold over 12%. The source material was cultured CD8+ T cells from PBMCs, sampled from culture after CMV antigen stimulation. These receptors were obtained from a human donor in good health (CMV status not recorded). Some clones in this sample may be carry-over from other donors' samples.

The chain carries TRBV4-1 and TRBJ1-2, with D uncertain. Trimming took off 0 bases at V and 6 bases at J, with 14 bases between the two ends. The CDR3 loop spans 15 amino acids. CDR1 is MGHRA and CDR2 is YSYEKL in the germline V gene. CDR3 in amino acids: CASSQDEGRWDGYTF. In DNA, the CDR3 is TGCGCCAGCAGCCAAGATGAGGGCAGGTGGGATGGCTACACCTTC.

The genes are TRBV2 and TRBJ2-3; 13 positions agree with TRBD2. CDR3 size: 17 residues. The J segment lost 2 bases and the V segment lost 5 bases, leaving 7 bases of the junction unmatched. Germline loops: CDR1 SNHLY, CDR2 FYNNEI. The DNA of the CDR3 is TGTGCCAGCAGTATTGATGGGACTAGCGGGGACACAGATACGCAGTATTTT. As protein: CASSIDGTSGDTDTQYF. Complete variable domain (other parts from reference TRBV2 and TRBJ2-3): EPEVTQTPSHQVTQMGQEVILRCVPISNHLYFYWYRQILGQKVEFLVSFYNNEISEKSEIFDDQFSVERPDGSNFTLKIRSTKLEDSAMYFCASSIDGTSGDTDTQYFGPGTRLTVL.

The chain has TRBV20-1 and TRBJ2-1; the match to TRBD1 covers 8 bases. V trimming: 4 bases; J trimming: 9 bases; junction bases outside the gene matches: 8. CDR1 DFQATT and CDR2 SNEGSKA come from the germline V gene (reference sequence). The CDR3 runs to 13 residues. This CDR3 reads CSAIDRGRGEQFF. For the CDR3, the DNA is TGCAGTGCTATCGACAGGGGAAGGGGTGAGCAGTTCTTC.

This clonotype has a handful of counts. This chain links TRBV12-3 or TRBV12-4 with TRBJ2-7; TRBD1 matches 7 bases. V lost 11 bases, J lost 3 bases, and 10 bases stayed unmatched. This CDR3 is 13 amino acids long. CDR3 region: CACRRQGRYEQYF. The CDR3 region has the DNA TGTGCCTGCCGGAGACAGGGACGCTACGAGCAGTACTTC.

Comment on this clonotype: This may be a read error, as it is one base from a much larger clone. The chain recombines TRBV6-5 with TRBJ2-1; D tentatively fits TRBD1 or TRBD2 (5 bases each). CDR1 MNHEY and CDR2 SVGAGI come from the germline V gene. The CDR3 has 18 amino acids. V lost 2 bases, J lost 0 bases, and 17 bases lay in between. The DNA for the CDR3 is TGTGCCAGCAGTTACGATACAGGACCAGGGAGCTCCTACAATGAGCAGTTCTTC. Translating gives CASSYDTGPGSSYNEQFF.

This clonotype occurred a few times. V usage is TRBV9 and J usage is TRBJ1-2; 8 bases match TRBD1. Unmatched junction bases numbered 9, after V lost 0 bases and J lost 8 bases. The CDR3 is 15 residues long. The germline gives CDR1 SGDLS, CDR2 YYNGEE. CDR3: CASSVVDRGIRGYTF. The CDR3 bases are TGTGCCAGCAGCGTAGTAGACAGGGGAATTCGCGGCTACACCTTC.

This clonotype appeared a few times. The chain couples TRBV24-1 to TRBJ2-2; 10 bases fit TRBD2. The length of the CDR3 is 15 residues. Germline-derived CDR1 and CDR2 are KGHDR and SFDVKD. V lost 5 bases, J lost 7 bases, and 6 bases stayed unmatched. The CDR3 DNA reads TGTGCCACCAGTGGCGCTAGCGGGGGCGGCGGGGAGCTGTTTTTT. The encoded protein is CATSGASGGGGELFF.

This chain connects TRBV28 to TRBJ2-7, with D unclear. Trimming shortened V by 6 bases and J by 6 bases, and 9 bases separated the two germline ends. CDR1 and CDR2 (germline): MDHEN, SYDVKM. The CDR3 has 11 residues. The CDR3 region has the DNA TGTGCCAGCAGCTTACAGAGCGAGCAGTACTTC. Protein product: CASSLQSEQYF.

The rearrangement links TRBV19 to TRBJ2-7; 9 bases fit TRBD1. V lost 1 base, J lost 1 base, and 8 bases stayed unmatched. This CDR3 is 17 amino acids long. Germline V gene data show CDR1 as LNHDA and CDR2 as SQIVND (reference sequence). The CDR3 spells CASSIGEGTGISYEQYV. The CDR3 DNA follows: TGTGCCAGTAGTATAGGTGAAGGGACAGGGATTTCCTACGAGCAGTACGTC.

This clonotype turned up a few times. CDR3 DNA: TGTGCCAGCAAAAGGCAGGGGGCTACCCCAGATACGCAGTATTTT. Protein sequence: CASKRQGATPDTQYF. The gene calls are TRBV3-1 and TRBJ2-3; 8 bases match TRBD1. Trimming at V came to 7 bases and at J to 4 bases, leaving 10 bases not matched to a gene. This CDR3 has 15 residues. Germline V CDR1 and CDR2: LGHDT, YNNKEL (reference sequence).

This clonotype was picked up many times. This chain connects TRBV6-1 to TRBJ1-5; the D gene is possibly TRBD1 (6 bases). V shed 8 bases and J shed 0 bases, with 17 bases lying between them. The CDR3 sequence is 16 residues long. In germline, CDR1 is MNHNS, CDR2 SASEGT. The DNA for the CDR3 is TGTGCCAGCTCACAAAAGGGACATCCTAGCAATCAGCCCCAGCATTTT. It codes for CASSQKGHPSNQPQHF.

This clonotype was detected ten times or more. This chain joins TRBV7-2 and TRBJ2-7, with 10 bases lining up with TRBD2. V was pared by 5 bases and J by 3 bases, with 4 bases of the junction left unmatched. CDR1 and CDR2 (germline): SGHTA, FQGNSA. This CDR3 is 14 amino acids long. The DNA of the CDR3 is TGTGCCAGCAGCCGGACTAGCGGAGACTACGAGCAGTACTTC. Protein product: CASSRTSGDYEQYF.

The chain carries TRBV19 and TRBJ1-1; D not resolved. This CDR3 region has 15 residues. Germline assignment: CDR1 LNHDA and CDR2 SQIVND (reference sequence). Trimming pared 5 bases from V and 5 bases from J, leaving 18 bases between. CDR3 loop: CASSFKDTSWTEAFF. The CDR3 nucleotides are TGTGCCAGTAGTTTCAAAGACACCTCGTGGACTGAAGCTTTCTTT.

This clonotype has only a few counts. This chain connects TRBV25-1 to TRBJ2-5, with TRBD1 matching 9 bases. Germline CDR1 and CDR2: MGHDK and SYGVNS. The CDR3 contains 11 residues. After removal of 10 bases from V and 5 bases from J, the junction contained 2 bases not matched to a gene. The CDR3 nucleotides are TGTGCCATCGGACAGGGGGAGACCCAGTACTTC. The encoded protein is CAIGQGETQYF.

The chain uses TRBV20-1 and TRBJ1-4; a possible D gene is TRBD1 (5 bases). Germline CDR1 is DFQATT and CDR2 is SNEGSKA (reference sequence). V lost 0 bases, J lost 3 bases, and 17 bases lay in between. The CDR3 consists of 17 residues. The CDR3 region is CSARDWRGQWANEKLFF. The CDR3 DNA is TGCAGTGCTAGAGATTGGAGGGGCCAGTGGGCTAATGAAAAACTGTTTTTT.

V usage is TRBV10-3 and J usage is TRBJ2-3; a weak D match, TRBD1 (5 bases). Trimming pared 3 bases from V and 0 bases from J, leaving 10 bases between. Germline lookup yields CDR1 ENHRY and CDR2 SYGVKD. The length of the CDR3 is 15 residues. The CDR3 sequence: CAISDPDNSTDTQYF. The CDR3, as DNA: TGTGCCATCAGTGATCCGGACAACAGCACAGATACGCAGTATTTT.

The chain combines TRBV4-3 with TRBJ2-5; D possibly corresponds to TRBD1 (5 bases). This CDR3 has 15 residues. The V gene lost 0 bases and the J gene lost 5 bases, with 13 bases spanning the gap. Germline V CDR1 and CDR2: LGHNA, YSLEER. This CDR3 reads CASSQDYDSGETQYF. DNA of the CDR3: TGCGCCAGCAGCCAAGATTACGACAGTGGGGAGACCCAGTACTTC.

This clonotype came up a few times. The CDR3 loop is CSAQTSGGPGSTDTQYF. Here the CDR3 DNA reads TGCAGTGCCCAAACTAGCGGGGGGCCGGGAAGCACAGATACGCAGTATTTT. The J gene is TRBJ2-3, the V gene TRBV20-1; the match to TRBD2 covers 12 bases. V trimming: 6 bases; J trimming: 0 bases; junction bases outside the gene matches: 10. CDR3 size: 17 residues. Per germline, CDR1 DFQATT and CDR2 SNEGSKA (reference sequence).

The chain couples TRBV20-1 to TRBJ1-4; the D gene is possibly TRBD1 (6 bases). Per germline, CDR1 DFQATT and CDR2 SNEGSKA (reference sequence). Between the trimmed V and J ends, which lost 0 bases and 9 bases, there was a span of 26 bases. The CDR3 sequence is 18 residues long. The CDR3 coding sequence is TGCAGTGCTAGAGATGGACAGCGAAAAGGATGGATAGCGAAAAAACTGTTTTTT. It specifies CSARDGQRKGWIAKKLFF.

This rearrangement joins TRBV5-6 to TRBJ2-7; 7 positions agree with TRBD2. Germline V gene sequence: CDR1 SGHDT, CDR2 YYEEEE. Trimming at V came to 3 bases and at J to 4 bases, leaving 7 bases not matched to a gene. The CDR3 length is 14 residues. In DNA form, the CDR3 reads TGTGCCAGCAGCTCGCTTTGGGGAGGGTACGAGCAGTACGTC. Residues: CASSSLWGGYEQYV.

This chain connects TRBV7-6 to TRBJ2-5; TRBD2 matches at 7 bases. Per germline, CDR1 SGHVS and CDR2 FNYEAQ. Trimming took 10 bases from V and 5 from J; bases not matched to a gene: 10. CDR3 size: 13 residues. CDR3 sequence: CATRLISGETQYF. DNA of the CDR3: TGTGCCACCCGTTTGATTAGCGGGGAGACCCAGTACTTC. Variable domain in full (rest from reference TRBV7-6 and TRBJ2-5): GAGVSQSPRYKVTKRGQDVALRCDPISGHVSLYWYRQALGQGPEFLTYFNYEAQQDKSGLPNDRFSAERPEGSISTLTIQRTEQRDSAMYRCATRLISGETQYFGPGTRLLVL.

This clonotype showed up many times. The genes are TRBV6-5 and TRBJ1-4, with D tentatively TRBD1 (6 bases). Looked up from germline, CDR1 is MNHEY and CDR2 is SVGAGI. Trimming took off 4 bases at V and 12 bases at J, with 18 bases between the two ends. The CDR3 runs to 14 residues. The CDR3 DNA is TGTGCCAGCAGTTCGGGGACACCTTTTGTGGAACTGTTTTTT. Protein product: CASSSGTPFVELFF.

This clonotype appeared a few times. The chain recombines TRBV5-4 with TRBJ1-2, with D hard to call. Looked up from germline, CDR1 is SGHNT and CDR2 is YYREEE (reference sequence). This CDR3 is built from 13 residues. V gave up 0 bases and J gave up 8 bases, with 11 bases separating them. CDR3 in DNA: TGTGCCAGCAGCTTGGAGGGATCGGTCGGCTACACCTTC. As protein: CASSLEGSVGYTF.

This clonotype showed up many times. The V gene is TRBV7-6, the J gene TRBJ1-2, with D possibly matching TRBD1 (5 bases). V was clipped by 0 bases and J by 1 base, with 15 bases between them. This CDR3 spans 17 amino acids. Germline V gene data show CDR1 as SGHVS and CDR2 as FNYEAQ. Written as DNA, the CDR3 is TGTGCCAGCAGCTTAGCGGGGGGAGGGCTGAATAACTATGGCTACACCTTC. Its translation: CASSLAGGGLNNYGYTF.

J is TRBJ1-2 and V is TRBV27, with 8 bases aligning to TRBD1. The V gene's germline CDR1 is MNHEY and CDR2 SMNVEV (reference sequence). The V gene end was trimmed by 5 bases and the J gene end by 3 bases; junction bases not matched to a gene: 8. This CDR3 is 15 amino acids long. The CDR3 loop reads CASSPRGLPDYGYTF. CDR3 sequence (DNA): TGTGCCAGCAGTCCCAGGGGGCTCCCGGACTATGGCTACACCTTC.

CDR3 bases: TGTGCCAGTAGTATTTTCCTAGCGGACTACAATGAGCAGTTCTTC. This translates into CASSIFLADYNEQFF. This sequence joins TRBV19 and TRBJ2-1, with TRBD2 identical over 7 bases. The junction had 5 bases not matched to a gene; V was cut back by 3 bases and J by 3 bases. This CDR3 spans 15 amino acids. The V gene's germline CDR1 is LNHDA and CDR2 SQIVND (reference sequence).

This chain joins TRBV9 and TRBJ1-2; 8 bases match TRBD1. The V segment lost 3 bases and the J segment 4 bases; nucleotides outside the gene matches: 8. The germline gives CDR1 SGDLS, CDR2 YYNGEE. This CDR3 is built from 15 residues. The CDR3 DNA is TGTGCCAGCAGCGCCGCGACAGGGGTTGGCTATGGCTACACCTTC. Translation gives CASSAATGVGYGYTF.

This rearrangement joins TRBV5-1 to TRBJ1-2; D is unresolved. Trimming took 0 bases from V and 0 from J, leaving 9 bases between them. The CDR3 has 15 amino acids. Looked up from germline, CDR1 is SGHRS and CDR2 is YFSETQ. DNA for the CDR3: TGCGCCAGCAGCTTGGCGACCGGGACTAACTATGGCTACACCTTC. It codes for CASSLATGTNYGYTF.

This clonotype was recorded many times. This chain links TRBV12-3 or TRBV12-4 with TRBJ2-3, with 11 bases matching TRBD2. CDR3 size: 20 residues. The trim removed 4 bases at V and 1 base at J, leaving 16 bases unmatched. The CDR3 loop reads CASSSPGGLAGGEGTDTQYF. Here the CDR3 DNA reads TGTGCCAGCAGTTCCCCCGGGGGGCTAGCGGGGGGAGAGGGCACAGATACGCAGTATTTT.

The chain joins TRBV6-2 or TRBV6-3 to TRBJ2-7; D is perhaps TRBD1 (6 bases). Trimming removed 6 bases at V and 0 bases at J, with 15 bases between. Germline values: CDR1 MNHEY, CDR2 SVGEGT. The CDR3 consists of 15 residues. The CDR3 bases are TGTGCCAGCAGCCGTACAGGGTTGAGCTCCTACGAGCAGTACGTC. It encodes CASSRTGLSSYEQYV.

This clonotype has only a few counts. V is TRBV24-1 and J is TRBJ2-1, with 8 bases identical to TRBD1. The V and J ends lost 10 bases and 8 bases, in that order; junction bases with no gene match: 9. The CDR3 has 13 amino acids. Germline lookup yields CDR1 KGHDR and CDR2 SFDVKD. The CDR3 is CATSDRGSHEQFF. Written as DNA, the CDR3 is TGTGCCACTTCAGACAGGGGTTCCCATGAGCAGTTCTTC.

This clonotype was picked up many times. The V call is TRBV7-9, the J call TRBJ1-2; D remains ambiguous. CDR3 length: 15 residues. The V gene lost 0 bases and the J gene lost 5 bases, with 13 bases spanning the gap. Germline V gene lookup returns CDR1 SEHNR and CDR2 FQNEAQ (reference sequence). This chain's CDR3 is CASSLAQVGVYGYTF. CDR3 DNA: TGTGCCAGCAGCTTAGCCCAGGTTGGGGTGTATGGCTACACCTTC.